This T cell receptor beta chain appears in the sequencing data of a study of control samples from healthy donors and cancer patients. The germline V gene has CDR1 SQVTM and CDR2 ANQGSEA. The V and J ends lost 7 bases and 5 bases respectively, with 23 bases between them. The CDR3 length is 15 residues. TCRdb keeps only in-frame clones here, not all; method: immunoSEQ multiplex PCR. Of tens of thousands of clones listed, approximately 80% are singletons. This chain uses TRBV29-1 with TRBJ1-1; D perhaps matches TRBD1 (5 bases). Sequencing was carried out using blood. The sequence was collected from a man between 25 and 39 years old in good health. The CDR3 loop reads CSAGQSPGMGTEAFF. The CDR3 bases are TGCAGCGCAGGACAAAGCCCAGGGATGGGGACTGAAGCTTTCTTT. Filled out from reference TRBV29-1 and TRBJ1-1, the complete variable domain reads SAVISQKPSRDICQRGTSLTIQCQVDSQVTMMFWYRQQPGQSLTLIATANQGSEATYESGFVIDKFPISRPNLTFSTLTVSNMSPEDSSIYLCSAGQSPGMGTEAFFGQGTRLTVV.